This T cell receptor beta chain is from a study of shared clonotypes between healthy human individuals (dated by TCRdb to 2018 to 2020). Some background on the complete study: The cohort included a few men and a couple of women between 18 and 49 years of age. Leukapheresis yielded between about 0.94 and 10 billion PBMCs per donor. To estimate repertoire size and how much clonotypes are shared between individuals, the study performed deep sequencing of blood TCR repertoires from roughly five healthy adults. Libraries were prepared and TCR repertoires were sequenced by different laboratories using diverse techniques, in order to increase sequencing depth and limit assay-specific biases. Per donor, three plates each were used for CD4 naive and CD4 memory, two for CD8 naive, and one for CD8 memory. Overall study outcomes, separate from this receptor: Sampling was restricted to blood, and TCR repertoires in tissues likely differ from the TCR repertoires found in blood. Pairwise subsampling indicated that sequencing depth was expected to affect the degree of clonotype sharing among donors. Incomplete sequencing was indicated by rarefaction of sorted-subset datasets, despite the large sequencing depth. Sharing across a handful of donors was observed for about 5% of naive CD4, over 3% of naive CD8, 2.3% of memory CD4, and over 0.3% of memory CD8 clonotypes. Larger estimated clonotype richness was generally found for naive subsets than for memory subsets. The genetic and exposure-history diversity represented was limited by the small number of donors. Compared with non-shared clonotypes, clonotypes shared by all four sorted-subset donors had higher generation probabilities.

The donors were healthy, HIV-negative adults who had no recently reported acute infections or vaccinations. Every donor was a Caucasian adult residing in Nashville, Tennessee, USA. CD4+ T cells were enriched by magnetic negative selection; naive cells were then positively selected on CD45RA, and the negative fraction formed the memory subset. Blood was obtained by leukapheresis, after which PBMCs were separated by Ficoll-Histopaque density gradient centrifugation and cryopreserved in liquid nitrogen vapor phase. Analytical flow cytometry was used to check the purity and quantity of each magnetically sorted T cell population. Genomic DNA was isolated from each sorted fraction and quantified by UV absorbance on a Nanodrop 2000c. Using the deep immunoSEQ assay, multiplex PCR amplified TCR CDR3 regions from genomic DNA. Extracted genomic DNA from each cell subset was spread evenly across all wells of several immunoSEQ 96-well plates, with each plate serving as a replicate. For sorted subsets, about 210 ng of genomic DNA, equivalent to some 33,000 T cell genomes, went into each replicate PCR. Purified libraries were quantified with a Qubit 3.0 fluorometer, sized on a Bioanalyzer 2100, and re-quantified with the KAPA Library Quantification kit. A separate single-read 150-cycle Illumina NextSeq 550 flow cell was used to sequence each immunoSEQ 96-well plate. As for the authors' bioinformatics: Because only junctional sequences without quality scores were contained in the immunoSEQ output, filtering matching that applied to full-length reads could not be performed. Sequences were annotated with PyIR, a Python wrapper for IgBLAST v1.9, and V/J genes and CDR3 were assigned using IMGT germline references. Reads with weak V/J assignments (E-value above 1e-6), missing CDR3, stop codons, out-of-frame junctions, or ambiguous translated residues were removed. A V3J clonotype was defined by an identical inferred V gene, J gene, and CDR3 amino acid sequence. Percentage overlap between repertoires was computed as shared unique clonotypes divided by the size of the smaller repertoire. RTK rarefaction, the Chao1 estimator, and Recon v2.1 estimates of unobserved clonotypes were used to assess repertoire richness. Generation probabilities for all TCRbeta clonotypes obtained by the gDNA method from several donors were computed using OLGA. Sourced from immuneACCESS, this table was stored by TCRdb with only in-frame sequences that have V and J called. A share of the clones is absent; for the studies checked, an unresolved V gene accounts for under half, and the remainder has no known explanation. V, J and clone size derive from that table, while D and trimming were established from the DNA sequence. Recorded for this sample are approximately 2,300,000 clones; about 90% of them occurred a single time. The ten largest clones take up 0.37% of the sample.

About this clone: It lacks a known antigen. Base-call qualities are not available, and no considerably larger clone is one nucleotide away.

For CDR1 and CDR2, the germline V gene lists ENHRY and SYGVKD. The germline V end is reduced by 0 bases and the J end by 3 bases; junction bases left unmatched: 4. There are 17 amino acids in the CDR3, from cysteine to phenylalanine inclusive. The read is trimmed to its CDR3 DNA, 51 bases read in frame from base 1. The sequence is built from TRBV10-3 and TRBJ2-1, and TRBD2 aligns with 11 junction nucleotides. The clonotype comes from a man aged 18 to 30 in good health. Some clones in this sample may be carry-over from other donors' samples. The sequenced sample consisted of naive CD4+ T cells from PBMCs. Taken with the paper, the label for cell subset or site translates to: CD45RA+ positively selected. The encoded CDR3 is CAISESLAGAGYNEQFF. The sequenced DNA is TGTGCCATCAGTGAGTCACTAGCGGGAGCGGGCTACAATGAGCAGTTCTTC.